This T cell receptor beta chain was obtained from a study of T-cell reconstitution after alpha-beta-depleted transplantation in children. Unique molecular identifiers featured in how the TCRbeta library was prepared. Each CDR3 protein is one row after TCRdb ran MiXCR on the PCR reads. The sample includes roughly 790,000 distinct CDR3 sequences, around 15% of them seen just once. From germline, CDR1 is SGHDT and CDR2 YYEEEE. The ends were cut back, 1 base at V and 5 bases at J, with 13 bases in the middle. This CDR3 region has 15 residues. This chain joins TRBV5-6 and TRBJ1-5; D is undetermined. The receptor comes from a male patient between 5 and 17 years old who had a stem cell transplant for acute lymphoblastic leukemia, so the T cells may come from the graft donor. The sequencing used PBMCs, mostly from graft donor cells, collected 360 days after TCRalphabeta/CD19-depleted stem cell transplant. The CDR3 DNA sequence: TGTGCCAGCAGCTTGAAAGACACTAGACATCAGCCCCAGCATTTT. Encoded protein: CASSLKDTRHQPQHF.